This entry describes one T cell receptor (beta chain). The clone's antigen remains unknown. No clone much larger than this one lies a single base away; base qualities are absent. The library came from the immunoSEQ multiplex PCR assay. TCRdb stores this immuneACCESS table with in-frame sequences only. Part of the clones is absent; in the studies checked, under half of the shortfall reflects unresolved V genes, and no reason is known for the rest. The sample data list more than 20,000 clones, and around 90% of these were observed just once. Approximately 0.84% of the sample is held by the ten biggest clonotypes. The source of the sample is a study of T cell repertoires and Cas9 in healthy adults (dated by TCRdb to between 2018 and 2020). Context from the whole study: SpCas9-reactive T cells were characterized for multi-effector potency, cytotoxicity and lineage determination within the CD4 and CD8 compartments. This study looked at whether people already carry T cell immunity to the Streptococcus pyogenes Cas9 nuclease (SpCas9), the enzyme used in CRISPR gene editing.

Overall results and qualifications from the work: In vitro, SpCas9-reactive regulatory T cells were reported to reduce the proliferation and function of SpCas9-reactive effector T cells.

All of the donors in the study were healthy humans. Trimming costs V 4 bases and J 4 bases, and their ends lie 17 bases apart. Reading the germline V gene gives CDR1 SGHRS and CDR2 YFSETQ. From the cysteine up to the phenylalanine, the CDR3 has a length of 15 residues. Kept here is only the CDR3 DNA, which spans 45 bases and is read in frame from base 1. The sequenced sample consisted of CD4+ effector T cells (CD127+, CD25-, CD137-, CD154-) from PBMCs; culture status not recorded. The clonotype originates from a human donor in good health. The chain links TRBV5-1 with TRBJ2-5, and the D gene may be TRBD1, 5 bases matching. The CDR3 in this case is CASSIRAGRLETQYF. The nucleotides are TGCGCCAGCAGCATACGGGCAGGGCGGTTAGAGACCCAGTACTTC.